A selection of T cell receptor beta chains follows, all from one sample in a study of tumor-infiltrating lymphocytes in primary liver carcinoma. TCRdb re-called the multiplex PCR reads with MiXCR, one entry per CDR3 protein. Of 320,000 or so distinct CDR3 sequences in the sample, 65% are singletons; the top ten hold approximately 9%. Sequencing used peripheral blood. The receptors were sampled from a man in his forties with primary liver carcinoma and hepatitis B virus infection. CDR3s include the opening cysteine and the closing phenylalanine or tryptophan. D genes are given only for firm matches. Only some rows state a clone size, as once, few, many or a class for expanded clones.

v_gene	j_gene	d_gene	abundance	CDR3nt	CDR3aa
TRBV12-3/TRBV12-4	TRBJ1-5	NA	many	TGTGCCAGCATCTTTCGGTTGGGGGGGGTCAATCAGCCCCAGCATTTT	CASIFRLGGVNQPQHF
TRBV4-2	TRBJ2-7	TRBD2	NA	TGTGCCAGTAACCAAGATACGGGGGAGGGCCACTACGAGCAGTACTTC	CASNQDTGEGHYEQYF
TRBV28	TRBJ1-1	NA	few	TGTGCCACCATTGATATGAACACTGAAGCTTTCTTT	CATIDMNTEAFF
TRBV2	TRBJ2-2	TRBD2	NA	TGTGCCAGCAGTGGGGGGTTTAGCGGGAGGAGGTGGACCGGGGAGCTGTTTTTT	CASSGGFSGRRWTGELFF
TRBV6-6	TRBJ2-1	TRBD2	NA	TGTGCCAGCACCTGCGGGAGTTTCAATGAGCAGCTCTTC	CASTCGSFNEQLF
TRBV24-1	TRBJ2-1	TRBD1	NA	TGTGCCACCAGTGATTCCCAGGGGGCCTACATATACAATGAGCAGTTCTTC	CATSDSQGAYIYNEQFF
TRBV5-4	TRBJ1-1	NA	NA	TGTGCCGGCAGCATGGACTACCAAGTGGGCACTGAAGCTTTCTTT	CAGSMDYQVGTEAFF
TRBV30	TRBJ1-1	NA	NA	TGTGCCTGGCACACACAAGGGTGGGAAGCTTTCTTT	CAWHTQGWEAFF
TRBV28	TRBJ2-3	TRBD2	NA	TGTGCCAGCAGTCCCTCCAATGGGAGGGTCGCAGATACGCAGTATTTT	CASSPSNGRVADTQYF
TRBV7-8	TRBJ2-1	NA	NA	TGTGCCAGCAGCTTCATAAGTTCGAGCTCCTACAATGAGCAGTTCTTC	CASSFISSSSYNEQFF
TRBV11-2	TRBJ1-5	NA	NA	TGTGCCAGCAGCTTAAACGCGCACGGGCAGCCCCAGCATTTT	CASSLNAHGQPQHF
TRBV28	TRBJ1-2	TRBD1	NA	TGTGCCAGCAGCTACAGGGGGCTGTTTGAATCGTCGACCTTC	CASSYRGLFESSTF
TRBV28	TRBJ2-4	NA	few	TGTGCCAGCAGTTTGGGTCGCCCCGCTAACATTCAGTACTTC	CASSLGRPANIQYF
TRBV28	TRBJ2-1	NA	NA	TGTGCCAGCAGTTTCGAAGACGAGCAGTTCTTC	CASSFEDEQFF
TRBV11-2	TRBJ1-6	NA	NA	TGTGCCAGCAGCTTTCCTGGGGAATCACCCCTCCACTTT	CASSFPGESPLHF
TRBV6-5	TRBJ2-2	TRBD2	NA	TGTGCCAGCAGTTATCGTGGGGGGGGTGGGGAGCTGTTTTTT	CASSYRGGGGELFF
TRBV30	TRBJ2-7	TRBD1	NA	TGTGCCTGGAGTACCCAACGGGACAGAGCCTACGAGCAGTACTTC	CAWSTQRDRAYEQYF
TRBV4-1	TRBJ2-7	NA	NA	TGCGCCAGCAACCAAGGGGACGCCTACTCCTGCGAGCAGTACTTC	CASNQGDAYSCEQYF
TRBV12-3/TRBV12-4	TRBJ2-5	NA	NA	TGTGCCAGCAGTCCAGTCGTGGAGGAGACCAAGTACTTC	CASSPVVEETKYF
TRBV6-2/TRBV6-3	TRBJ1-6	NA	NA	TGTGCCAGCAGTTACTCGACATATAATTCACCCATCCACTTT	CASSYSTYNSPIHF
TRBV18	TRBJ2-7	NA	NA	TGTGCCAGCTCACCACCTGGCCGGGCGGGTAGGCAGTACTTC	CASSPPGRAGRQYF
TRBV10-3	TRBJ1-2	NA	few	TGTGCCATCAGGGAAGAAGGAGCTAACTATGGCTACACCTTC	CAIREEGANYGYTF
TRBV6-6	TRBJ2-5	TRBD2	few	TGTGCCAGCAGTTACGCGACTAGCGGGAGTAGGAGGGAGACCCAGTACTTC	CASSYATSGSRRETQYF
TRBV4-1	TRBJ1-4	NA	many	TGCGCCAGCAGCCAAGGGTTCGGAGCAACTAATGAAAAACTGTTTTTT	CASSQGFGATNEKLFF
TRBV11-2	TRBJ1-5	NA	NA	TGTGCCAGCAGCAGGGGAGGTACGGGTTGGAGTCAGCCCCAGCATTTT	CASSRGGTGWSQPQHF
TRBV28	TRBJ1-1	NA	few	TGTGCCAGCAGTTCGACAGGCATGAACACTGAAGCTTTCTTT	CASSSTGMNTEAFF
TRBV4-2	TRBJ2-1	TRBD2	NA	TGTGCTAGTAGCCAAGAGCCCGGGCTAGCGGGAGACAATGAGCAGTCCTTC	CASSQEPGLAGDNEQSF
TRBV6-2/TRBV6-3	TRBJ1-1	TRBD1	once	TGTGACAGCAGGAAACAGGGGAGGAACACTGAAGCTTTCTTT	CDSRKQGRNTEAFF
TRBV24-1	TRBJ2-1	TRBD1	NA	TGTGCCACCCGACCGGGACAGGGAATAAATGAGCAGTTCTTC	CATRPGQGINEQFF
TRBV10-3	TRBJ2-5	NA	NA	TGTGCCATCAGTTCCCAAAGGACGGAAGAGACCCGGTACTTC	CAISSQRTEETRYF
TRBV11-2	TRBJ2-5	TRBD1	NA	TGTGCCATCAGCGCAGGGACAGTACAAGAGACCCAGTACTTT	CAISAGTVQETQYF
TRBV11-3	TRBJ2-1	NA	NA	TGTGCCAGCGGCTTATCTGGGACGGAGGTTTACAATGAGCAGTCCTTC	CASGLSGTEVYNEQSF
TRBV28	TRBJ1-3	NA	NA	TGTGCCAGCAGTCCCCCGGACAGTTATTCCTCTGGAAACACCATATATTTT	CASSPPDSYSSGNTIYF
TRBV4-3	TRBJ1-6	NA	NA	TGCGCTAGCAGGTCCACCAGGAGCTCCTATAATTCACCCCTCCAATTT	CASRSTRSSYNSPLQF
TRBV28	TRBJ2-5	NA	NA	TGTGCCAGCAAACGACAGTTACCTCTTCAAGGGACCCAGTACTTC	CASKRQLPLQGTQYF
TRBV11-2	TRBJ2-2	NA	NA	TGTGCCAACAGCTTAGTGAATTCGGTCGGGGAGCTATTTTTT	CANSLVNSVGELFF
TRBV4-3	TRBJ2-1	NA	NA	TGCGCCAGCAGCCGCAGCGGGTGCTACAATGAGCAGTTCTTC	CASSRSGCYNEQFF
TRBV29-1	TRBJ2-7	TRBD2	few	TGCAGCGTTGAAGATGGTCTAGCGGGGTCCTACGAGCAGTACTTC	CSVEDGLAGSYEQYF
TRBV11-1	TRBJ2-3	NA	once	TGTGCCAGCAGCTCGGGGGATCGATATACGCAGTATTTT	CASSSGDRYTQYF
TRBV4-3	TRBJ2-7	TRBD1	NA	TGCGCCAGCAGCCAAGAGGTCAAAAAGGGACAGGGTGCCTACGAGCTGTACTTT	CASSQEVKKGQGAYELYF
TRBV6-1	TRBJ1-2	TRBD1	few	TGTGCCAGCAGTCCGCAGGGGGCGAGGGGCTACACCTTC	CASSPQGARGYTF
TRBV19	TRBJ1-1	NA	once	TGTGCCAGTAGTATGAAGCAGCTTTCGAACACTGAAGCTTTCTTT	CASSMKQLSNTEAFF
TRBV4-1	TRBJ1-2	NA	NA	TGCGCCAGCAGCCAAGAAAGCGGACCGGGGGCGCGTGGCTACACCTTC	CASSQESGPGARGYTF
TRBV4-3	TRBJ2-1	TRBD2	NA	TGCGCCAGCAGCCAAGATTTTCGCGGGGCAGGGACTAGCGGGATCATCAATGAGCAGTTCTTC	CASSQDFRGAGTSGIINEQFF
TRBV6-2/TRBV6-3	TRBJ2-1	TRBD2	many	TGTGCCAGCAGTTTAGCGGGAGGGCCTTACAATGAGCAGTTCTTC	CASSLAGGPYNEQFF